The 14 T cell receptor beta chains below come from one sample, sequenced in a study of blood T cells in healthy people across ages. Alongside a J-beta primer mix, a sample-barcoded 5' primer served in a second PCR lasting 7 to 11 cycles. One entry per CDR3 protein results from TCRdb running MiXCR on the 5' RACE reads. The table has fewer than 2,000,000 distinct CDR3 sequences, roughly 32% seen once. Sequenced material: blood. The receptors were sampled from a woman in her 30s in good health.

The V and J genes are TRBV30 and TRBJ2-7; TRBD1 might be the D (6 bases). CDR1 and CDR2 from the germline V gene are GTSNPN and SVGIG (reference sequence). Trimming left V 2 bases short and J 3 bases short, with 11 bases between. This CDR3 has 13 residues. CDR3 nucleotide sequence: TGTGCCTGGAGTCGGAAACAGGGCTACGAGCAGTACTTC. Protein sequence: CAWSRKQGYEQYF.

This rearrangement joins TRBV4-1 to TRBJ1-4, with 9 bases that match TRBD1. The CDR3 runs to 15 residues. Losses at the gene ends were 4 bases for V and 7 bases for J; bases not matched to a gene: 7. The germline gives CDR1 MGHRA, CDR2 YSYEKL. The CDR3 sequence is CASSRSRDRVEKLFF. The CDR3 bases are TGCGCCAGCAGCCGGAGCCGGGACAGGGTTGAAAAACTGTTTTTT.

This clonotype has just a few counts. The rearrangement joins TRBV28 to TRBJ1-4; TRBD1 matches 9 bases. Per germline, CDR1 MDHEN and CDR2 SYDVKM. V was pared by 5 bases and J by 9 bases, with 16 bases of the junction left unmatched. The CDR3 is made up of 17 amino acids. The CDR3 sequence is CASSRFRDRELGQKLFF. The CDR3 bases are TGTGCCAGCAGTCGATTCCGGGACAGGGAGCTCGGGCAAAAACTGTTTTTT.

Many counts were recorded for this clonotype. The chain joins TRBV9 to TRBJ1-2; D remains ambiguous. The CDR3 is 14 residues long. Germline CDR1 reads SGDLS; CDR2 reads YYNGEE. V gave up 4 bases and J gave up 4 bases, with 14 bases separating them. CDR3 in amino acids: CASSPPHGVYGYTF. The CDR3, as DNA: TGTGCCAGCAGCCCCCCGCACGGGGTCTATGGCTACACCTTC.

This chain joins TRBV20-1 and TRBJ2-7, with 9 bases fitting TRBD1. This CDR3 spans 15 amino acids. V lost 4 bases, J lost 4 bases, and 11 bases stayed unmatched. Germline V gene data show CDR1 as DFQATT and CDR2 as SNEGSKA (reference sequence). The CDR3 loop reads CSAITGTGLIYEQYF. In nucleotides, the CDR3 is TGCAGTGCTATTACCGGGACAGGGTTGATTTACGAGCAGTACTTC.

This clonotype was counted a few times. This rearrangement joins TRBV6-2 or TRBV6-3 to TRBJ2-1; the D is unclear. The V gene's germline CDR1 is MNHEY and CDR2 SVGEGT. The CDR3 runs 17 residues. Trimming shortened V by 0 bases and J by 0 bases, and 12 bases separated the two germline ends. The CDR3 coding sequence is TGTGCCAGCAGTTACTCTCCCGCCGTCAACTCCTACAATGAGCAGTTCTTC. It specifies CASSYSPAVNSYNEQFF.

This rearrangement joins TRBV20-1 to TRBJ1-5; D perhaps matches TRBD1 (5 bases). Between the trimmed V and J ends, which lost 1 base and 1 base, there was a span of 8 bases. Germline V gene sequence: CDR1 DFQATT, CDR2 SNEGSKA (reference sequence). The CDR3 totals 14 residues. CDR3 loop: CSARGGLSNQPQHF. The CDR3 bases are TGCAGTGCTAGAGGGGGCCTCAGCAATCAGCCCCAGCATTTT.

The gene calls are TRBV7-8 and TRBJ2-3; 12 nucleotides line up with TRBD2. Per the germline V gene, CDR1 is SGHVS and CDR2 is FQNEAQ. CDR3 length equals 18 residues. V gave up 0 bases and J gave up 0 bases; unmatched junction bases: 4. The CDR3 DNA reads TGTGCCAGCAGCTTAGCGCCTGGGACTAGCGGGAGCACAGATACGCAGTATTTT. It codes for CASSLAPGTSGSTDTQYF. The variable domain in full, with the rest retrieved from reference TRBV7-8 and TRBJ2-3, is GAGVSQSPRYKVAKRGQDVALRCDPISGHVSLFWYQQALGQGPEFLTYFQNEAQLDKSGLPSDRFFAERPEGSVSTLKIQRTQQEDSAVYLCASSLAPGTSGSTDTQYFGPGTRLTVL.

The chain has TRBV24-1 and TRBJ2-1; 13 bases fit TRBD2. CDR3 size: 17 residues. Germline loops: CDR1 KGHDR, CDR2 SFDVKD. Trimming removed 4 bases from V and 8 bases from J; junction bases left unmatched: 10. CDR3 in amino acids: CATSEGLAGNRLDEQFF. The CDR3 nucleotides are TGTGCCACCAGTGAGGGACTAGCGGGAAATCGGTTGGATGAGCAGTTCTTC.

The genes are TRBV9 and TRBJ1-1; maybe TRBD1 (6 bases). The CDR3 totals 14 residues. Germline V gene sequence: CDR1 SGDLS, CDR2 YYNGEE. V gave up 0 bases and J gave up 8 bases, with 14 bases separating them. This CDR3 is CASSVATRGGEAFF. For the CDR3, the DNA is TGTGCCAGCAGCGTAGCTACTAGGGGGGGCGAAGCTTTCTTT.

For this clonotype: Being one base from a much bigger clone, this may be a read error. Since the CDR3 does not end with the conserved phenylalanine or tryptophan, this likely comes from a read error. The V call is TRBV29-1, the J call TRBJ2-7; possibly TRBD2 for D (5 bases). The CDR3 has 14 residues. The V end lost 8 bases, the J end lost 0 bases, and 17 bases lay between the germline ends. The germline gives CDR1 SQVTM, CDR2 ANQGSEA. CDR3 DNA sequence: TGCAGCATGTTGAGCGGAAGTGGCTCCTACGAGCAGTACTCC. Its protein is CSMLSGSGSYEQYS.

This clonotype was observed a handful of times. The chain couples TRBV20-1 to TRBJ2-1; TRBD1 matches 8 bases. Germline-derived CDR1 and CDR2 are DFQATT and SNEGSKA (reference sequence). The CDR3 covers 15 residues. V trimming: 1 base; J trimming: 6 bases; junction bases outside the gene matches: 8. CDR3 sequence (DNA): TGCAGTGCTAGAGCTCAGGGGGCGATTAGCAATGAGCAGTTCTTC. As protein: CSARAQGAISNEQFF.

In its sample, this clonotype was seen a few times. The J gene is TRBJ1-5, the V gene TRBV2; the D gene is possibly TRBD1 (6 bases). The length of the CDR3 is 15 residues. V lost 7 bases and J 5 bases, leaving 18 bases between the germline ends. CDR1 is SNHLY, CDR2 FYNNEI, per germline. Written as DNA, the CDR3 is TGTGCCAGCACCCTCGGGCAGGGGAACTATCAGCCCCAGCATTTT. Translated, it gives CASTLGQGNYQPQHF.

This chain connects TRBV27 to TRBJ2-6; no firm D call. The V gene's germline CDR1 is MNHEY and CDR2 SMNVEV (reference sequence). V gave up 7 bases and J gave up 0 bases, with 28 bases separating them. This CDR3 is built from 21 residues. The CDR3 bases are TGTGCCAGCACCGAACGGTTGCCCGAACTAACAACCCACTCTGGGGCCAACGTCCTGACTTTC. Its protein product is CASTERLPELTTHSGANVLTF.